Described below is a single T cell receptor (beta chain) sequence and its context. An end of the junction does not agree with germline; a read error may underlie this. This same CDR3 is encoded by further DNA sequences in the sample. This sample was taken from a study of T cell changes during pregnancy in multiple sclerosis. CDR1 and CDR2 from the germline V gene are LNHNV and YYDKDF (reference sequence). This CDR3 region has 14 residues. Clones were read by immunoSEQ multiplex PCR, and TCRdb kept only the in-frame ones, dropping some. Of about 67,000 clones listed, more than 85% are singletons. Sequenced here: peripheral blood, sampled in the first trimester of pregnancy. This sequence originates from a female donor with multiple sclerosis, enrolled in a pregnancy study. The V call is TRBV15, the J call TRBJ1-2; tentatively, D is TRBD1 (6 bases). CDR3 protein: CATSRERQESGYTF. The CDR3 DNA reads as TGCGCCACCAGCAGAGAGCGACAGGAGTCTGGCTACACCTTC. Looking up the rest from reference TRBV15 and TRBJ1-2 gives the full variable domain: DAMVIQNPRYQVTQFGKPVTLSCSQTLNHNVMYWYQQKSSQAPKLLFHYYDKDFNNEADTPDNFQSRRPNTSFCFLDIRSPGLGDTAMYLCATSRERQESGYTFGSGTRLTVV.